Included here is one TCR beta chain sequence, with context. This clone's antigen is unknown. No quality values exist for individual bases; no much larger clone is one base distant. One collaborating source in Seattle enrolled patients during active infection and followed them longitudinally through the course of disease. Each collaborating institution followed its own protocols to collect whole blood in K2EDTA tubes. For TCRbeta analysis, collaborator samples were shipped as frozen whole blood, as isolated PBMCs, or as DNA extracted from either sample type. This sample was included in a study of blood T cell repertoires in COVID-19 (dated by TCRdb to 2018 to 2021). For context, the study as a whole: The collaborator samples originated in the United States, Italy and Spain and spanned the acute and convalescent phases of COVID-19. The samples were drawn from the first 160 participants of the ongoing ImmuneRACE study and from 1,200 or so subjects provided by 6 global collaborators. A de-identified subject ID, COVID-19 status, age in years and sex were almost always included in the sample metadata. The material from the prospective study consisted of cDNA or gDNA derived from T cells, B-cell-depleted T cells, or PBMCs. HLA class I and class II types, where available, came from metadata supplied by the sample provider rather than from assay-based typing. The repertoires were released in a freely available public database intended as a resource for research on the immune response to SARS-CoV-2. Subjects who had been exposed to COVID-19, were actively infected with it, or had recovered from it provided the deeply sampled blood TCRbeta repertoires that made up the dataset. What the work shows at the level of the full study, not this receptor alone: Clinical and demographic metadata were provided uncurated, with the amount varying by source and participant.

TCRbeta CDR3 regions were amplified from genomic DNA by means of the immunoSEQ Assay, a bias-controlled multiplex PCR. The original pipeline was this. Nucleated cell counts per sample were estimated from amplification of reference gene primers within the assay. To quantify the absolute abundance of each unique TCRbeta CDR3 rearrangement, sequence reads were collapsed and filtered. For each sample, productive Simpson clonality was calculated by taking the square root of Simpson's diversity index across productive rearrangements. TCRdb holds this immuneACCESS table with in-frame rearrangements only. Some clones are missing; in checked studies, unresolved V genes explain under half, and the rest has no known cause. The DNA was the basis for D and trimming; V, J and clone size are from that table. This sample has 150,000 to 200,000 clones in its table, and approximately 81% of those were observed once. The ten largest clones take up around 15% of the sample.

Reading the germline V gene gives CDR1 MDHEN and CDR2 SYDVKM. The CDR3 measures 15 amino acids from cysteine to phenylalanine. Just the 45-base CDR3 DNA is kept, in frame starting at base 1. V sheds 2 bases and J sheds 1 base, leaving 9 bases between their ends. The TCR was taken from a woman between 65 and 79 years old with COVID-19, enrolled during active disease. Sequenced sample: peripheral blood. The chain employs TRBV28 and TRBJ1-5; TRBD1 is perhaps the D gene, given 5 matching bases. CDR3 reads: CASSLASGSNQPQHF. The nucleotides read TGTGCCAGCAGTTTAGCGTCAGGGAGCAATCAGCCCCAGCATTTT.